Shown below are 24 T cell receptor beta chains from a single sample sequenced in a study of cytomegalovirus exposure and HLA in healthy donors. Primers included in the PCR were 60 Vbeta and 13 Jbeta primers. TCRdb keeps only in-frame clones here, not all; method: immunoSEQ multiplex PCR. The sample lists some 150,000 clones; about 83% were seen once. The sample taken for sequencing was PBMCs. The receptor source for this set is a woman in her thirties or forties in good health and CMV-seronegative.

This chain joins TRBV27 and TRBJ1-1; the D gene is possibly TRBD1 (5 bases). This CDR3 comprises 16 residues. Germline V gene sequence: CDR1 MNHEY, CDR2 SMNVEV (reference sequence). Trimming removed 4 bases at V and 8 bases at J, with 23 bases between. CDR3 region: CASSSLKGVKPVEAFF. Written as DNA, the CDR3 is TGTGCCAGCAGTTCCCTGAAAGGGGTCAAACCCGTGGAAGCTTTCTTT.

The chain recombines TRBV5-1 with TRBJ2-1, with TRBD1 identical over 10 bases. The J segment lost 7 bases and the V segment lost 4 bases, leaving 8 bases of the junction unmatched. Germline V gene lookup returns CDR1 SGHRS and CDR2 YFSETQ. CDR3 length equals 15 residues. The CDR3 region is CASSDSGQGRNEQFF. The CDR3, as DNA: TGCGCCAGCAGCGACTCGGGACAGGGGAGGAATGAGCAGTTCTTC. The full variable domain, in which reference TRBV5-1 and TRBJ2-1 provide the parts outside the CDR3, is KAGVTQTPRYLIKTRGQQVTLSCSPISGHRSVSWYQQTPGQGLQFLFEYFSETQRNKGNFPGRFSGRQFSNSRSEMNVSTLELGDSALYLCASSDSGQGRNEQFFGPGTRLTVL.

The chain carries TRBV29-1 and TRBJ1-2; the D is unclear. Germline V CDR1 and CDR2: SQVTM, ANQGSEA. The CDR3 totals 14 residues. V was pared by 4 bases and J by 5 bases, with 17 bases between. In nucleotides, the CDR3 is TGCAGCGTTGCGAGGCGGTTGGATGGATATGGCTACACCTTC. Amino acid sequence: CSVARRLDGYGYTF.

This clone was found once. The chain joins TRBV4-2 to TRBJ1-1; maybe TRBD1 (5 bases). From germline, CDR1 is LGHNA and CDR2 YNFKEQ. This CDR3 comprises 17 residues. Trimming removed 1 base at V and 0 bases at J, with 15 bases between. CDR3 nucleotides: TGTGCCAGCAGCCAAGGGCCCGGGGGTAGGTTGAACACTGAAGCTTTCTTT. This sequence encodes CASSQGPGGRLNTEAFF.

The J gene is TRBJ2-7, the V gene TRBV5-1, with 8 bases matching TRBD1. There are 14 residues in the CDR3. The ends lost 4 bases at V and 1 base at J; junction bases unmatched: 4. Germline V gene lookup returns CDR1 SGHRS and CDR2 YFSETQ. The CDR3 bases are TGCGCCAGCAGCGTGCGACAGGGGTCCTACGAGCAGTACTTC. Protein product: CASSVRQGSYEQYF.

The rearrangement joins TRBV11-3 to TRBJ2-5, with a tentative D call TRBD2 (5 bases). CDR3 length: 14 residues. V lost 6 bases to trimming and J lost 2 bases, with 13 bases between them. The germline CDR1 and CDR2 sequences are SGHNT and YENEEA. CDR3 in DNA: TGTGCCAGCAGGGGGTTCCCGGGACAAGAGACCCAGTACTTC. The encoded protein is CASRGFPGQETQYF.

This chain uses TRBV30 with TRBJ2-5; D perhaps matches TRBD2 (6 bases). The V and J ends lost 0 bases and 7 bases respectively, with 12 bases between them. Germline-derived CDR1 and CDR2 are GTSNPN and SVGIG (reference sequence). This CDR3 is built from 13 residues. The CDR3 protein is CAWSVPGVGTQYF. DNA of the CDR3: TGTGCCTGGAGTGTACCGGGAGTGGGGACCCAGTACTTC.

The V and J genes are TRBV9 and TRBJ1-3, with D uncertain. Trimming left V 1 base short and J 4 bases short, with 9 bases between. Germline V gives CDR1 SGDLS, CDR2 YYNGEE. The CDR3 is made up of 14 amino acids. CDR3 sequence: CASSVYDTGNTIYF. The CDR3 DNA reads TGTGCCAGCAGCGTATACGACACAGGAAACACCATATATTTT.

V is TRBV2 and J is TRBJ2-5; possibly TRBD1 for D (6 bases). CDR1 SNHLY and CDR2 FYNNEI come from the germline V gene. This CDR3 is 17 amino acids long. V lost 6 bases and J lost 1, with 21 bases in between. The CDR3 spells CASSQQGPAELQETQYF. As DNA, the CDR3 is TGTGCCAGCAGCCAACAGGGTCCGGCAGAGCTCCAAGAGACCCAGTACTTC.

The V and J genes are TRBV9 and TRBJ1-2; D not resolved. Trimming shortened V by 2 bases and J by 1 base, and 9 bases separated the two germline ends. The CDR3 consists of 14 residues. Germline V gene lookup returns CDR1 SGDLS and CDR2 YYNGEE. CDR3 region: CASSVGGINYGYTF. CDR3 coding DNA: TGTGCCAGCAGCGTTGGAGGGATTAACTATGGCTACACCTTC.

This clone has just one count. This chain uses TRBV28 with TRBJ2-7, with TRBD2 as a possible D gene (6 bases). CDR3 size: 14 residues. Germline CDR1 is MDHEN and CDR2 is SYDVKM. Trimming pared 1 base from V and 3 bases from J, leaving 10 bases between. The CDR3 DNA is TGTGCCAGCAGTTTATCCGCGGGAAACTACGAGCAGTACTTC. Amino acids: CASSLSAGNYEQYF.

This clone was counted only a few times. CDR3 DNA: TGTGCTAGTGCCCGTGGCCGATTGAACACTGAAGCTTTCTTT. It codes for CASARGRLNTEAFF. J is TRBJ1-1 and V is TRBV12-5; D gene ambiguous. Germline-derived CDR1 and CDR2 are LGHNT and FRNRAP. V was trimmed by 7 bases and J by 0 bases, leaving 12 bases between them. This CDR3 spans 14 amino acids.

The rearrangement uses TRBV9 and TRBJ2-1; no reliable D call. Trimming removed 0 bases from V and 0 bases from J, with 7 bases in between. The CDR3 has 15 residues. In germline, CDR1 is SGDLS, CDR2 YYNGEE. Here the CDR3 DNA reads TGTGCCAGCAGCGTAGCTCCGAGCTCCTACAATGAGCAGTTCTTC. Protein product: CASSVAPSSYNEQFF.

This chain links TRBV6-1 with TRBJ2-7; TRBD1 matches 8 bases. CDR3 length: 14 amino acids. V shed 5 bases and J 3 bases; nucleotides not matched to a gene: 6. Looked up from germline, CDR1 is MNHNS and CDR2 is SASEGT. The CDR3 region has the DNA TGTGCCAGCAGTTTCCTGGACAGGGACTACGAGCAGTACTTC. Protein: CASSFLDRDYEQYF.

The chain employs TRBV5-1 and TRBJ2-1; 9 nucleotides agree with TRBD2. The CDR3 sequence is 15 residues long. Germline-derived CDR1 and CDR2 are SGHRS and YFSETQ. J gave up 12 bases and V 2 bases, and 12 bases lay outside the gene matches. The CDR3 nucleotides are TGCGCCAGCAGCTTACGACTAGCGGCAGCCCAGGGGCAGTTCTTC. As protein: CASSLRLAAAQGQFF.

This clone has only one observation. The V and J genes are TRBV6-1 and TRBJ1-5; D is perhaps TRBD1 (6 bases). Germline values: CDR1 MNHNS, CDR2 SASEGT. The CDR3 has 16 amino acids. Trimming cost V 1 base and J 0 bases, with 10 bases left between them. CDR3 amino acids: CASSEEKGHSNQPQHF. The CDR3 DNA follows: TGTGCCAGCAGTGAAGAAAAGGGACATAGCAATCAGCCCCAGCATTTT.

The table lists this clone with a count of one. V is TRBV19 and J is TRBJ1-2; 7 bases match TRBD1. Looked up from germline, CDR1 is LNHDA and CDR2 is SQIVND (reference sequence). The CDR3 contains 16 residues. Trimming removed 0 bases from V and 8 bases from J; junction bases left unmatched: 12. The CDR3 region has the DNA TGTGCCAGTAGTATAGACGGACAGGCCCCCTTGAGGGGCTACACCTTC. Its translation is CASSIDGQAPLRGYTF.

The V call is TRBV27, the J call TRBJ1-1; 8 positions match TRBD1. Germline V gene lookup returns CDR1 MNHEY and CDR2 SMNVEV (reference sequence). This CDR3 has 16 residues. J gave up 1 base and V 8 bases, and 12 bases lay outside the gene matches. The CDR3 region is CASSGQGFPRNTEAFF. The CDR3 DNA is TGTGCCAGCTCTGGACAGGGCTTCCCGCGGAACACTGAAGCTTTCTTT.

J is TRBJ2-5 and V is TRBV5-4; 11 nucleotides match TRBD2. There are 13 residues in the CDR3. Germline V gene lookup returns CDR1 SGHNT and CDR2 YYREEE (reference sequence). Germline trimming cut 7 bases from V and 4 bases from J; bases unmatched to any gene: 3. Here the CDR3 DNA reads TGTGCCAGCGAACTAGCGGGAGTAGAGACCCAGTACTTC. Translation: CASELAGVETQYF.

The chain couples TRBV6-5 to TRBJ2-7; possibly TRBD1 for D (5 bases). CDR3 length equals 14 residues. Trimming shortened V by 2 bases and J by 6 bases, and 14 bases separated the two germline ends. CDR1 is MNHEY and CDR2 is SVGAGI in the germline V gene. The CDR3 sequence: CASSYGAGLREQYF. Here the CDR3 DNA reads TGTGCCAGCAGTTACGGAGCAGGGTTGCGCGAGCAGTACTTC.

The sample holds a few counts of this clone. The V gene is TRBV13, the J gene TRBJ2-1, with 7 bases aligning to TRBD2. Germline V gene sequence: CDR1 PRHDT, CDR2 FYEKMQ (reference sequence). The V and J ends lost 3 bases and 6 bases, in that order; junction bases with no gene match: 11. The CDR3 loop spans 16 amino acids. The CDR3 DNA is TGTGCCAGCAGCTTGGGCGGGGGAACCCCCTCCAATGAGCAGTTCTTC. Protein: CASSLGGGTPSNEQFF.

This sequence joins TRBV9 and TRBJ2-2; a possible D gene is TRBD2 (6 bases). This CDR3 region has 17 residues. V was trimmed by 4 bases and J by 4 bases, leaving 20 bases between them. CDR1 and CDR2 (germline): SGDLS, YYNGEE. The chain's CDR3 is CASSYYSGDQGTGELFF. CDR3 bases: TGTGCCAGCAGCTACTACTCGGGAGATCAGGGCACCGGGGAGCTGTTTTTT. The full variable domain, rest sourced from reference TRBV9 and TRBJ2-2, is DSGVTQTPKHLITATGQRVTLRCSPRSGDLSVYWYQQSLDQGLQFLIQYYNGEERAKGNILERFSAQQFPDLHSELNLSSLELGDSALYFCASSYYSGDQGTGELFFGEGSRLTVL.

The chain uses TRBV4-2 and TRBJ2-1, with TRBD2 matching 9 bases. Germline V gene lookup returns CDR1 LGHNA and CDR2 YNFKEQ. There are 15 residues in the CDR3. The junction had 5 bases not matched to a gene; V was cut back by 4 bases and J by 4 bases. The CDR3 DNA reads as TGTGCCAGCAGCCTCCGACTAGCGGATTACAATGAGCAGTTCTTC. Protein product: CASSLRLADYNEQFF.

This clone came up a few times. The J gene is TRBJ2-1, the V gene TRBV2; 13 positions agree with TRBD2. CDR1 is SNHLY and CDR2 is FYNNEI in the germline V gene. The trim removed 6 bases at V and 7 bases at J, leaving 6 bases unmatched. CDR3 length: 15 residues. The CDR3, as DNA: TGTGCCAGCAGCCTGGGACTAGCGGGGAATAATGAGCAGTTCTTC. It translates to CASSLGLAGNNEQFF.